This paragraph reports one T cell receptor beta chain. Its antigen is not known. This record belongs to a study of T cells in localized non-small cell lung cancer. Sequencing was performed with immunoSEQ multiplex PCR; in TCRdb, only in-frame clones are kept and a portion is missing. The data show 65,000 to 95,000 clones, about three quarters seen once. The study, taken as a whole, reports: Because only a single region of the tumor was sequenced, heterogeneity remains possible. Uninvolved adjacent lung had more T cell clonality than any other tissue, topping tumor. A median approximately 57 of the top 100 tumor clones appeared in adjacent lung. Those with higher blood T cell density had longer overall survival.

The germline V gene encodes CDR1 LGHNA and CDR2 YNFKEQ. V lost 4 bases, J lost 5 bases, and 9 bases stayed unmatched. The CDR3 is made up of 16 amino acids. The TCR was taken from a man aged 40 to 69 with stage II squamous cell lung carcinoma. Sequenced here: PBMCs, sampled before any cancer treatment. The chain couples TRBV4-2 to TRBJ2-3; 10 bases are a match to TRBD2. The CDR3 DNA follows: TGTGCCAGCAGCCTCAGGAGCGGGGGGGCGAAAGATACGCAGTATTTT. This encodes CASSLRSGGAKDTQYF.